The rows below give T cell receptor beta chains drawn from one sample of a study of immune evolution from preneoplasia to lung adenocarcinoma. The table came from immunoSEQ multiplex PCR; TCRdb's copy has only in-frame clones and leaves some out. Altogether around 2,500 clones are present, 84% being singletons, with the ten largest covering about 4.5%. Sequencing was done on a sample of FFPE lung adenocarcinoma in situ tissue. The receptors here all came from a person aged 55-79 years with lung adenocarcinoma. The CDR3 runs from the conserved cysteine through the conserved F or W.

V gene: TRBV15
J gene: TRBJ1-2
CDR3 protein: CATSRDGTGGGYTF

V gene: TRBV7-2
J gene: TRBJ1-1
CDR3 protein: CASSAYRGDTEAFF

V gene: TRBV5-1
J gene: TRBJ2-7
CDR3 protein: CASSANPTTAGGRYEQYF

V gene: TRBV6-1
J gene: TRBJ2-1
CDR3 protein: CASTPGGSYNEQFF

V gene: TRBV28
J gene: TRBJ2-1
CDR3 protein: CATLAINEQFF

V gene: TRBV5-6
J gene: TRBJ1-2
CDR3 protein: CASSLDPDPYWDGYTF

V gene: TRBV7-8
J gene: TRBJ1-1
CDR3 protein: CASSLVEKFSTEAFF

V gene: TRBV4-1
J gene: TRBJ2-7
CDR3 protein: CASSQAYGPYEQYF

V gene: TRBV25-1
J gene: TRBJ2-7
CDR3 protein: CASSELYRDEQYF

V gene: TRBV28
J gene: TRBJ2-6
CDR3 protein: CASRLLQSGANVLTF

V gene: TRBV7-2
J gene: TRBJ1-2
CDR3 protein: CASSLGTGGARGYTF

V gene: TRBV30
J gene: TRBJ2-7
CDR3 protein: CAWSRESYEQYF

V gene: TRBV29-1
J gene: TRBJ1-1
CDR3 protein: CSGASGTEAFF

V gene: TRBV10-3
J gene: TRBJ2-3
CDR3 protein: CAAAGGGSALSTDTQYF

V gene: TRBV4-2
J gene: TRBJ2-1
CDR3 protein: CASSQVDRGGYNEQFF

V gene: TRBV28
J gene: TRBJ2-1
CDR3 protein: CASSSYRTSGYNEQFF

V gene: TRBV28
J gene: TRBJ1-5
CDR3 protein: CATKGGAHPYSNQPQHF

V gene: TRBV19
J gene: TRBJ1-6
CDR3 protein: CASSQQNNSPLHF

V gene: TRBV5-1
J gene: TRBJ1-1
CDR3 protein: CASSSPQGAAEAFF

V gene: TRBV5-1
J gene: TRBJ2-1
CDR3 protein: CASSSWGQGLRDNEQFF

V gene: TRBV9
J gene: TRBJ2-1
CDR3 protein: CASSVESSGAYNEQFF

V gene: TRBV11-2
J gene: TRBJ2-7
CDR3 protein: CASSKNSDGSSYEQYF

V gene: TRBV28
J gene: TRBJ2-7
CDR3 protein: CASSFSLQGGSYEQYF

V gene: TRBV19
J gene: TRBJ1-2
CDR3 protein: CASTGQGLYYTF

V gene: TRBV2
J gene: TRBJ2-7
CDR3 protein: CASTRTAYEQYF

V gene: TRBV30
J gene: TRBJ2-6
CDR3 protein: CAWSVGTTGANVLTF

V gene: TRBV7-9
J gene: TRBJ1-4
CDR3 protein: CASSPRREGNEKLFF

V gene: TRBV18
J gene: TRBJ2-4
CDR3 protein: CASSLSPKTGATKNIQYF

V gene: TRBV30
J gene: TRBJ1-3
CDR3 protein: CAWRGAGISGNTIYF

V gene: TRBV7-2
J gene: TRBJ2-5
CDR3 protein: CASSSGQGFETQYF

V gene: TRBV10-2
J gene: TRBJ2-3
CDR3 protein: CASSGGAYGTQYF

V gene: TRBV15
J gene: TRBJ1-2
CDR3 protein: CATSRDFNAGANYGYTF

V gene: TRBV7-3
J gene: TRBJ2-1
CDR3 protein: CASSLGGALAYNEQFF

V gene: TRBV7-2
J gene: TRBJ2-7
CDR3 protein: CVSSPGGLLWYEQYF

V gene: TRBV18
J gene: TRBJ2-1
CDR3 protein: CASSPGQADEQFF

V gene: TRBV10-1
J gene: TRBJ2-7
CDR3 protein: CASSGRDTSYEQYF

V gene: TRBV9
J gene: TRBJ2-1
CDR3 protein: CASARLLNHDNEQFF

V gene: TRBV5-1
J gene: TRBJ2-1
CDR3 protein: CASSYITGGYNEQFF

V gene: TRBV27
J gene: TRBJ2-1
CDR3 protein: CASSSDRTYNEQFF

V gene: TRBV5-5
J gene: TRBJ2-4
CDR3 protein: CASGEGTKNIQYF

V gene: TRBV6-6
J gene: TRBJ2-7
CDR3 protein: CASSYDSIYEQYF

V gene: TRBV19
J gene: TRBJ1-5
CDR3 protein: CASRTSNQPQHF

V gene: TRBV5-1
J gene: TRBJ2-7
CDR3 protein: CASSWTSGYEQYF

V gene: TRBV10-3
J gene: TRBJ1-2
CDR3 protein: CVNRLEDEYGYTF

V gene: TRBV7-9
J gene: TRBJ2-3
CDR3 protein: CASSLQGGGDTQYF

V gene: TRBV5-1
J gene: TRBJ2-2
CDR3 protein: CASSLGDRGSGELFF

V gene: TRBV7-2
J gene: TRBJ2-1
CDR3 protein: CASSQSGGPNNEQFF

V gene: TRBV7-8
J gene: TRBJ1-4
CDR3 protein: CASSPGGGGYRSEKLFF

V gene: TRBV18
J gene: TRBJ1-1
CDR3 protein: CASSPGPGGTEAFF

V gene: TRBV7-3
J gene: TRBJ1-1
CDR3 protein: CASSLGTATEAFF

V gene: TRBV5-1
J gene: TRBJ2-6
CDR3 protein: CASSFFGTQTGANVLTF

V gene: TRBV18
J gene: TRBJ2-3
CDR3 protein: CASSPLGLAGTDTQYF

V gene: TRBV18
J gene: TRBJ1-1
CDR3 protein: CASSPGQRGTEAFF